The 14 T cell receptor beta chains reported below all come from one sample, sequenced in a study of cytomegalovirus exposure and HLA in healthy donors. The PCR contained 60 Vbeta and 13 Jbeta primers. Generated by immunoSEQ multiplex PCR, the TCRdb table keeps only in-frame clones and is missing some. In the table there are 35,000 to 45,000 clones, approximately 74% of which are singletons. Sequenced material: PBMCs. The receptors originated from a man aged 25 to 45 in good health and CMV-seronegative.

This sequence joins TRBV6-5 and TRBJ2-7; D is uncertain. In germline, CDR1 is MNHEY, CDR2 SVGAGI. Trimming took off 0 bases at V and 1 base at J, with 7 bases between the two ends. The CDR3 loop spans 14 amino acids. The chain's CDR3 is CASSYSFISYEQYF. CDR3 DNA: TGTGCCAGCAGTTACTCGTTCATTTCCTACGAGCAGTACTTC.

The V gene is TRBV28, the J gene TRBJ1-2; TRBD1 agrees at 7 bases. V shed 4 bases, J shed 8 bases, and the junction held 7 bases outside the gene matches. The CDR3 totals 13 residues. Germline V gives CDR1 MDHEN, CDR2 SYDVKM. The CDR3 nucleotides are TGTGCCAGCAGTTCCGACAGGGCTCGAGGCTACACCTTC. Amino acids: CASSSDRARGYTF.

Concerning this clone itself: The sample holds other DNA sequences that translate to the same CDR3. The chain combines TRBV5-1 with TRBJ1-1; D gene ambiguous. V was cut by 2 bases and J by 2 bases, with 7 bases left in between. CDR1 SGHRS and CDR2 YFSETQ come from the germline V gene. This CDR3 region has 13 residues. CDR3 in amino acids: CASSFGANTEAFF. CDR3 DNA: TGCGCCAGCAGCTTCGGAGCTAACACTGAAGCTTTCTTT.

This clone turned up a few times. The rearrangement links TRBV5-4 to TRBJ2-4; a weak D match, TRBD1 (5 bases). The V end was cut by 4 bases, the J end by 1 base, with 12 bases between. The germline gives CDR1 SGHNT, CDR2 YYREEE (reference sequence). The CDR3 contains 15 residues. Here the CDR3 DNA reads TGTGCCAGCAGCGTCAGGGAACGGGCCAAAAACATTCAGTACTTC. It yields the protein CASSVRERAKNIQYF.

V is TRBV29-1 and J is TRBJ1-1; the match to TRBD1 covers 9 bases. V was pared by 7 bases and J by 11 bases, with 11 bases of the junction left unmatched. There are 12 residues in the CDR3. Germline V gene lookup returns CDR1 SQVTM and CDR2 ANQGSEA. CDR3 residues: CSATGGAGRAFF. In DNA, the CDR3 is TGCAGCGCCACAGGGGGCGCCGGTCGTGCTTTCTTT.

This sequence joins TRBV2 and TRBJ1-2; the D is unclear. The CDR3 is 15 amino acids. CDR1 SNHLY and CDR2 FYNNEI come from the germline V gene. V lost 5 bases and J lost 8, with 21 bases in between. CDR3 region: CASSRGGRLEVGYTF. CDR3 nucleotide sequence: TGTGCCAGCAGTAGAGGCGGTCGACTCGAAGTGGGCTACACCTTC. The full variable domain, completed using reference TRBV2 and TRBJ1-2, is EPEVTQTPSHQVTQMGQEVILRCVPISNHLYFYWYRQILGQKVEFLVSFYNNEISEKSEIFDDQFSVERPDGSNFTLKIRSTKLEDSAMYFCASSRGGRLEVGYTFGSGTRLTVV.

The chain joins TRBV9 to TRBJ1-1; D ambiguous. The length of the CDR3 is 13 residues. The germline gives CDR1 SGDLS, CDR2 YYNGEE. Trimming left V 0 bases short and J 1 base short, with 4 bases between. In DNA form, the CDR3 reads TGTGCCAGCAGCGTAGCACAGAACACTGAAGCTTTCTTT. Protein: CASSVAQNTEAFF. Using reference TRBV9 and TRBJ1-1 for the parts outside the CDR3, the full variable domain is DSGVTQTPKHLITATGQRVTLRCSPRSGDLSVYWYQQSLDQGLQFLIQYYNGEERAKGNILERFSAQQFPDLHSELNLSSLELGDSALYFCASSVAQNTEAFFGQGTRLTVV.

This clone was observed a few times. The V call is TRBV7-2, the J call TRBJ2-1, with unresolved D. This CDR3 is 13 amino acids long. V was cut by 2 bases and J by 5 bases, with 7 bases left in between. Germline V lookup: CDR1 SGHTA, CDR2 FQGNSA. CDR3 sequence reads: CASSLNQDNEQFF. Written as DNA, the CDR3 is TGTGCCAGCAGCTTAAATCAGGACAATGAGCAGTTCTTC.

The rearrangement joins TRBV20-1 to TRBJ2-7; the D gene is possibly TRBD1 (5 bases). CDR1 DFQATT and CDR2 SNEGSKA come from the germline V gene (reference sequence). The CDR3 consists of 10 residues. Trimming left V 8 bases short and J 4 bases short, with 9 bases between. In nucleotides, the CDR3 is TGCAGTCCCAGGGAATACGAGCAGTACTTC. Amino acid sequence: CSPREYEQYF.

The sample holds a few counts of this clone. The J gene is TRBJ2-3, the V gene TRBV5-5, with D perhaps TRBD2 (5 bases). The CDR3 has 12 residues. V dropped 4 bases and J dropped 8 bases, with 11 bases sitting between them. Germline V gene lookup returns CDR1 SGHKS and CDR2 YYEKEE (reference sequence). CDR3 nucleotide sequence: TGTGCCAGCAGCCTGCTTCGGGGTACGCAGTATTTT. It is translated as CASSLLRGTQYF.

V gene TRBV7-2 combines with J gene TRBJ2-1; tentatively, D is TRBD2 (5 bases). Trimming shortened V by 5 bases and J by 8 bases, and 16 bases separated the two germline ends. CDR3 length: 14 residues. Germline loops: CDR1 SGHTA, CDR2 FQGNSA. The CDR3 loop is CASSARGVGDEQFF. In nucleotides, the CDR3 is TGTGCCAGCAGCGCTAGAGGAGTCGGGGATGAGCAGTTCTTC.

This chain connects TRBV7-6 to TRBJ1-1, with D possibly TRBD1 on 5 matching bases. Germline CDR1 is SGHVS and CDR2 is FNYEAQ. Trimming took 4 bases from V and 8 from J, leaving 11 bases between them. CDR3 size: 12 residues. CDR3 in DNA: TGTGCCAGCAGCTCCGGACGGACAGAAGCTTTCTTT. Translation gives CASSSGRTEAFF. Full variable domain (outside the CDR3, taken from reference TRBV7-6 and TRBJ1-1): GAGVSQSPRYKVTKRGQDVALRCDPISGHVSLYWYRQALGQGPEFLTYFNYEAQQDKSGLPNDRFSAERPEGSISTLTIQRTEQRDSAMYRCASSSGRTEAFFGQGTRLTVV.

Only a few counts were recorded for this clone. The chain is built from TRBV10-2 and TRBJ2-2; 7 bases map to TRBD1. Germline values: CDR1 WSHSY, CDR2 SAAADI. V lost 10 bases to trimming and J lost 5 bases; unmatched junction nucleotides: 7. The CDR3 extends over 13 amino acids. The CDR3 protein is CATRGGRTGELFF. In DNA form, the CDR3 reads TGCGCCACCCGAGGGGGCAGGACCGGGGAGCTGTTTTTT.

This chain connects TRBV5-4 to TRBJ2-5, with D maybe TRBD2 (5 bases). Germline V gives CDR1 SGHNT, CDR2 YYREEE (reference sequence). V was clipped by 0 bases and J by 5 bases, with 14 bases between them. This CDR3 has 15 amino acids. This CDR3 reads CASSLGSSRGETQYF. In DNA form, the CDR3 reads TGTGCCAGCAGCTTGGGCAGCTCTCGAGGGGAGACCCAGTACTTC.